A single sample gave rise to the 28 T cell receptor beta chains below, sequenced in a study of cytomegalovirus exposure and HLA in healthy donors. PCR involved 60 Vbeta and 13 Jbeta primers. The method was immunoSEQ multiplex PCR; TCRdb's version includes in-frame clones alone and lacks a portion of them. The sample contains about 150,000 clones, roughly 77% of which appear only once. The sample was PBMCs. These TCRs come from a man aged 25-45 years in good health and CMV-seropositive.

The chain is built from TRBV7-2 and TRBJ2-7, with D perhaps matching TRBD1 (5 bases). Germline V gene data show CDR1 as SGHTA and CDR2 as FQGNSA. The V and J ends lost 2 bases and 5 bases respectively, with 10 bases between them. The CDR3 runs 13 residues. CDR3 region: CASSLPGYHEQYF. The DNA of the CDR3 is TGTGCCAGCAGCTTACCAGGGTATCACGAGCAGTACTTC.

On this clone: The junction shows a germline mismatch at one end, possibly a read error. The chain has TRBV19 and TRBJ1-5; unclear D gene. Per the germline V gene, CDR1 is LNHDA and CDR2 is SQIVND (reference sequence). The length of the CDR3 is 15 residues. The CDR3 bases are TGTGCCAGTATTATAGACTGGAGGAGCAATCAGCCCCAGCATTTT. This gives the protein CASIIDWRSNQPQHF. Supplemented by reference TRBV19 and TRBJ1-5, the full variable domain reads DGGITQSPKYLFRKEGQNVTLSCEQNLNHDAMYWYRQDPGQGLRLIYYSQIVNDFQKGDIAEGYSVSREKKESFPLTVTSAQKNPTAFYLCASIIDWRSNQPQHFGDGTRLSIL.

The genes are TRBV5-4 and TRBJ2-5; D is unresolved. This CDR3 is built from 11 residues. Germline values: CDR1 SGHNT, CDR2 YYREEE (reference sequence). The V gene lost 3 bases and the J gene lost 7 bases, with 7 bases spanning the gap. DNA for the CDR3: TGTGCCAGCAGCTCATCGGGGACCCAGTACTTC. Its protein is CASSSSGTQYF.

This rearrangement joins TRBV27 to TRBJ2-2, with 9 bases identical to TRBD1. The CDR3 is 21 amino acids. Germline values: CDR1 MNHEY, CDR2 SMNVEV (reference sequence). Unmatched junction bases numbered 20, after V lost 1 base and J lost 5 bases. This chain's CDR3 is CASSLYPGQGRGIRLTGELFF. The CDR3 nucleotides read TGTGCCAGCAGTTTATACCCGGGACAGGGTAGGGGAATAAGGCTAACCGGGGAGCTGTTTTTT.

This clone was detected once. The chain links TRBV11-3 to TRBJ2-2; unclear D gene. Germline CDR1 and CDR2: SGHNT and YENEEA. This CDR3 spans 13 amino acids. V lost 4 bases and J lost 6, with 9 bases in between. The CDR3 reads CASSSRHSGELFF. Here the CDR3 DNA reads TGTGCCAGCAGCTCCAGACACTCCGGGGAGCTGTTTTTT.

The chain recombines TRBV19 with TRBJ1-5; 11 positions agree with TRBD1. The CDR3 contains 15 residues. V lost 3 bases to trimming and J lost 5 bases; unmatched junction nucleotides: 3. Looked up from germline, CDR1 is LNHDA and CDR2 is SQIVND (reference sequence). The CDR3 nucleotides read TGTGCCAGTAGTATGGGACAGGGGGTTGATCAGCCCCAGCATTTT. It yields the protein CASSMGQGVDQPQHF. Drawing the rest from reference TRBV19 and TRBJ1-5, the complete variable domain is DGGITQSPKYLFRKEGQNVTLSCEQNLNHDAMYWYRQDPGQGLRLIYYSQIVNDFQKGDIAEGYSVSREKKESFPLTVTSAQKNPTAFYLCASSMGQGVDQPQHFGDGTRLSIL.

The V and J genes are TRBV28 and TRBJ2-4; 7 bases line up with TRBD1. CDR3 length equals 16 residues. The germline gives CDR1 MDHEN, CDR2 SYDVKM. With 5 bases clipped from V and 4 bases from J, the junction kept 11 bases outside the gene matches. CDR3 in DNA: TGTGCCAGCAGTCTCCGAGGACAGGCAAGAAAAAACATTCAGTACTTC. Translation gives CASSLRGQARKNIQYF. The whole variable domain, filled in from reference TRBV28 and TRBJ2-4, reads DVKVTQSSRYLVKRTGEKVFLECVQDMDHENMFWYRQDPGLGLRLIYFSYDVKMKEKGDIPEGYSVSREKKERFSLILESASTNQTSMYLCASSLRGQARKNIQYFGAGTRLSVL.

The chain combines TRBV11-2 with TRBJ2-1; D is possibly TRBD2 (6 bases). Germline V gene lookup returns CDR1 SGHAT and CDR2 FQNNGV. V lost 3 bases and J lost 12, with 18 bases in between. The CDR3 length is 14 residues. Written as DNA, the CDR3 is TGTGCCAGCAGCTTCACAAGTGATGGGCGGGGGCAGTTCTTC. Amino acids: CASSFTSDGRGQFF. The whole variable domain, filled in from reference TRBV11-2 and TRBJ2-1, reads EAGVAQSPRYKIIEKRQSVAFWCNPISGHATLYWYQQILGQGPKLLIQFQNNGVVDDSQLPKDRFSAERLKGVDSTLKIQPAKLEDSAVYLCASSFTSDGRGQFFGPGTRLTVL.

J is TRBJ2-7 and V is TRBV10-1, with 11 bases fitting TRBD2. The germline V gene has CDR1 WNHNN and CDR2 SYGVQD (reference sequence). Germline trimming cut 3 bases from V and 4 bases from J; bases unmatched to any gene: 2. The CDR3 runs to 14 residues. CDR3 bases: TGCGCCAGCAGTGATGGGACTAGCGGATACGAGCAGTACTTC. This codes for CASSDGTSGYEQYF.

The chain has TRBV30 and TRBJ1-2; a weak D match, TRBD1 (5 bases). This CDR3 comprises 13 residues. V lost 3 bases and J lost 4, with 12 bases in between. CDR1 is GTSNPN and CDR2 is SVGIG in the germline V gene (reference sequence). The CDR3 DNA reads as TGTGCCTGGAGCCCGGAGGGGTTCTATGGCTACACCTTC. Its protein is CAWSPEGFYGYTF.

The CDR3 DNA reads TGTGCCAGCAGTGAAGCCCGGAGAATTACCTACGAGCAGTACTTC. This encodes CASSEARRITYEQYF. V gene TRBV6-1 combines with J gene TRBJ2-7; D uncertain. Trimming removed 0 bases from V and 2 bases from J, with 11 bases in between. This CDR3 is 15 amino acids long. From germline, CDR1 is MNHNS and CDR2 SASEGT.

This clone showed up just a few times. This chain joins TRBV2 and TRBJ1-5, with D perhaps matching TRBD1 (6 bases). Germline V gene sequence: CDR1 SNHLY, CDR2 FYNNEI. V lost 7 bases, J lost 6 bases, and 16 bases lay in between. The CDR3 is 14 amino acids. Written as DNA, the CDR3 is TGTGCCAGCAAATCAGAAGGGGGTAGTCAGCCCCAGCATTTT. Its protein product is CASKSEGGSQPQHF. The whole variable domain, remainder taken from reference TRBV2 and TRBJ1-5, is EPEVTQTPSHQVTQMGQEVILRCVPISNHLYFYWYRQILGQKVEFLVSFYNNEISEKSEIFDDQFSVERPDGSNFTLKIRSTKLEDSAMYFCASKSEGGSQPQHFGDGTRLSIL.

The rearrangement uses TRBV6-1 and TRBJ2-1; 8 bases map to TRBD1. The CDR3 is 15 amino acids. V shed 6 bases, J shed 2 bases, and the junction held 6 bases outside the gene matches. Germline values: CDR1 MNHNS, CDR2 SASEGT. CDR3 DNA sequence: TGTGCCAGCAGAACGGACAGGGCGGCCTACAATGAGCAGTTCTTC. Its translation is CASRTDRAAYNEQFF.

V usage is TRBV4-3 and J usage is TRBJ2-2; tentative D call: TRBD1 (5 bases). Germline-derived CDR1 and CDR2 are LGHNA and YSLEER. V lost 1 base and J lost 2, with 8 bases in between. This CDR3 spans 15 amino acids. In nucleotides, the CDR3 is TGCGCCAGCAGCCAAGCCGACAGAAACACCGGGGAGCTGTTTTTT. The encoded protein is CASSQADRNTGELFF.

A single count supports this clone. The chain uses TRBV5-6 and TRBJ1-2; D unresolved. This CDR3 is 15 amino acids long. Germline V gene data show CDR1 as SGHDT and CDR2 as YYEEEE. V dropped 0 bases and J dropped 0 bases, with 9 bases sitting between them. CDR3 sequence reads: CASSLGAGTNYGYTF. Written as DNA, the CDR3 is TGTGCCAGCAGCTTGGGGGCAGGCACTAACTATGGCTACACCTTC.

The genes are TRBV28 and TRBJ1-1; tentatively, D is TRBD1 (5 bases). The CDR3 extends over 15 amino acids. Germline CDR1 and CDR2: MDHEN and SYDVKM. Between the trimmed V and J ends, which lost 7 bases and 6 bases, there was a span of 21 bases. As DNA, the CDR3 is TGTGCCAGCACCCCCTCCCAGGGCCCCAGTGCTGAAGCTTTCTTT. Its translation is CASTPSQGPSAEAFF.

The CDR3 is CASSSPGQGNYEQYF. The CDR3 DNA reads TGTGCCAGCAGTTCCCCGGGACAGGGTAATTACGAGCAGTACTTC. The chain is built from TRBV27 and TRBJ2-7, with 9 positions matching TRBD1. This CDR3 spans 15 amino acids. Germline V CDR1 and CDR2: MNHEY, SMNVEV (reference sequence). Trimming cost V 4 bases and J 4 bases; bases outside gene matches: 8.

The chain recombines TRBV28 with TRBJ1-1; D remains unclear. From germline, CDR1 is MDHEN and CDR2 SYDVKM. The CDR3 contains 11 residues. V lost 7 bases, J lost 4 bases, and 7 bases lay in between. CDR3 residues: CASTPGTEAFF. The CDR3 coding sequence is TGTGCCAGCACTCCGGGCACTGAAGCTTTCTTT.

This clone was observed a single time. V gene TRBV4-1 combines with J gene TRBJ2-1, with TRBD2 as a possible D gene (5 bases). The CDR3 spans 15 residues. With 0 bases removed from V and 7 bases from J, the gap between germline ends came to 13 bases. The germline CDR1 and CDR2 sequences are MGHRA and YSYEKL. This chain's CDR3 is CASSQEGTRRNEQFF. The CDR3 coding sequence is TGCGCCAGCAGCCAAGAAGGTACCAGGAGGAATGAGCAGTTCTTC.

The chain uses TRBV13 and TRBJ1-4, with 7 bases lining up with TRBD1. Germline V gene sequence: CDR1 PRHDT, CDR2 FYEKMQ (reference sequence). The CDR3 has 16 amino acids. V shed 3 bases, J shed 5 bases, and the junction held 9 bases outside the gene matches. The CDR3 sequence is CASSLSAGTVNEKLFF. The CDR3 DNA reads as TGTGCCAGCAGCTTGAGTGCCGGGACAGTCAATGAAAAACTGTTTTTT.

This rearrangement joins TRBV7-2 to TRBJ1-5; 9 bases fit TRBD1. J was trimmed by 6 bases and V by 3 bases; bases with no gene match: 6. The germline V gene encodes CDR1 SGHTA and CDR2 FQGNSA. CDR3 length: 15 residues. The CDR3 region has the DNA TGTGCCAGCAGCTTCACAGGGGGCGTGGGTCAGCCCCAGCATTTT. Translating gives CASSFTGGVGQPQHF.

The chain employs TRBV2 and TRBJ1-3; D unclear. CDR3 size: 15 residues. The V end was cut by 0 bases, the J end by 0 bases, with 6 bases between. The germline V gene encodes CDR1 SNHLY and CDR2 FYNNEI. The CDR3 DNA is TGTGCCAGCAGTGAAGCACGGGACTCTGGAAACACCATATATTTT. Amino acid sequence: CASSEARDSGNTIYF.

The CDR3 DNA reads as TGTGCCAGCAGCGCCGCGGGGGGGCCCACAGATACGCAGTATTTT. This codes for CASSAAGGPTDTQYF. The chain is built from TRBV11-3 and TRBJ2-3; TRBD2 matches at 9 bases. The CDR3 sequence is 15 residues long. J was trimmed by 2 bases and V by 5 bases; bases with no gene match: 5. Germline loops: CDR1 SGHNT, CDR2 YENEEA. Full variable domain (rest looked up from reference TRBV11-3 and TRBJ2-3): EAGVVQSPRYKIIEKKQPVAFWCNPISGHNTLYWYLQNLGQGPELLIRYENEEAVDDSQLPKDRFSAERLKGVDSTLKIQPAELGDSAVYLCASSAAGGPTDTQYFGPGTRLTVL.

This clone was recorded only once. This chain uses TRBV5-1 with TRBJ2-5; TRBD1 agrees at 7 bases. V dropped 4 bases and J dropped 4; count of bases not matched to a gene: 10. CDR3 length equals 15 residues. Per the germline V gene, CDR1 is SGHRS and CDR2 is YFSETQ. The CDR3 DNA follows: TGCGCCAGCAGCGTTAATACAGGGGCGGGAGAGACCCAGTACTTC. It translates to CASSVNTGAGETQYF.

This clone was seen only once. The rearrangement uses TRBV7-9 and TRBJ2-5; D call uncertain. CDR3 size: 14 residues. V was trimmed by 1 base and J by 5 bases, leaving 11 bases between them. Germline assignment: CDR1 SEHNR and CDR2 FQNEAQ (reference sequence). CDR3 in DNA: TGTGCCAGCAGCTTAGGTCTGGAGTGGGAGACCCAGTACTTC. Translated: CASSLGLEWETQYF.

V gene TRBV6-1 combines with J gene TRBJ1-4; 7 nucleotides match TRBD1. Trimming took 4 bases from V and 0 from J; bases not matched to a gene: 8. Germline V gene lookup returns CDR1 MNHNS and CDR2 SASEGT. This CDR3 region has 17 residues. DNA of the CDR3: TGTGCCAGCAGTGCTAAGACAGGGTCTGCAACTAATGAAAAACTGTTTTTT. This gives the protein CASSAKTGSATNEKLFF.

This clone was seen a few times. The J gene is TRBJ1-5, the V gene TRBV30; no definite D call. With 4 bases removed from V and 4 bases from J, the gap between germline ends came to 11 bases. Per the germline V gene, CDR1 is GTSNPN and CDR2 is SVGIG (reference sequence). This CDR3 is 13 amino acids long. The CDR3 here is CAWTEGFNQPQHF. The DNA for the CDR3 is TGTGCCTGGACAGAGGGCTTTAATCAGCCCCAGCATTTT.

The gene calls are TRBV10-1 and TRBJ2-3, with 10 bases identical to TRBD2. CDR1 is WNHNN and CDR2 is SYGVQD in the germline V gene (reference sequence). The CDR3 covers 15 residues. The V gene end was trimmed by 2 bases and the J gene end by 2 bases; junction bases not matched to a gene: 1. This CDR3 is CASSETSGITDTQYF. The DNA for the CDR3 is TGCGCCAGCAGTGAGACTAGCGGGATCACAGATACGCAGTATTTT.